The T cell receptor (beta chain) described here comes from a study of blood T cells in healthy people across ages. Study outcomes and limitations: Per million T cells, TCR beta diversity dropped about linearly as age rose.

Primers used in a second PCR of roughly 6 to 11 cycles were a sample-barcoded 5' primer and a J-beta primer mix. Each CDR3 protein gets one entry after TCRdb re-called the 5' RACE reads with MiXCR. The data contain approximately 820,000 distinct CDR3 sequences, under 45% of them singletons. V dropped 5 bases and J dropped 4; count of bases not matched to a gene: 6. Germline CDR1 MNHEY, CDR2 SMNVEV (reference sequence). The CDR3 contains 16 residues. Healthy Russian Caucasian donors spanned ages about 6 to 90 years. The authors extracted at least 5.5 micrograms of total RNA per sample. Worth noting for this clonotype: No antigen is known for it.

This sequence originates from a man aged 60 to 75 in good health. The sequencing input was blood. The gene calls are TRBV27 and TRBJ2-5, with 14 nucleotides matching TRBD2. The CDR3 DNA reads TGTGCCAGCAGTAGAGGACTAGCGGGGGGCATAGAGACCCAGTACTTC. It codes for CASSRGLAGGIETQYF.